The TCR beta chain described here comes from a study of beta chain features in type 1 diabetes. Study-wide results and caveats: Junctions at VDJ sites from type 1 diabetes patients had fewer insertions and more deletions. Highly expressing activated T cells could be over-counted with a cDNA template. People with Type 1 diabetes carried modestly yet significantly shorter TCRB CDR3s in all four CD4+ subsets.

This clone came up a few times. As yet, its antigen is unknown. Purity of each sorted population was above 95%. J lost 4 bases, V lost 5 bases, and 7 bases had no gene match. CDR3 length: 15 residues. Looked up from germline, CDR1 is SGHTA and CDR2 is FQGNSA. Of the isolated RNA, all was reverse transcribed, and so the sequenced material was expressed TCRB transcripts. Generated by immunoSEQ multiplex PCR, the TCRdb table keeps only in-frame clones and is missing some. The repertoire holds 600,000 to 700,000 clones, with around 12% as singletons. This chain joins TRBV7-2 and TRBJ1-4, with TRBD1 matching over 7 bases. Sequencing was carried out using naive CD4+ T cells from blood. The clonotype was recovered from a young man with type 1 diabetes. This CDR3 reads CASSPNRGSNEKLFF. The CDR3 nucleotides read TGTGCCAGCAGCCCGAACAGGGGAAGTAATGAAAAACTGTTTTTT.